Below, one T cell receptor beta chain is given with its context. No antigen is known for it. The unexposed donors gave CD4+ T cells in about 2010-2019, prior to COVID-19. These data come from a study of CD4 T cells in relation to SARS-CoV-2 and coronaviruses. The CDR3 runs 15 residues. Trimming took 0 bases from V and 2 from J, leaving 11 bases between them. Germline V gene lookup returns CDR1 MNHEY and CDR2 SVGAGI. Broader study findings: Memory recall responses, not primary responses primed in culture, are what the assay detects. Approximately 65% of donors had memory CD4+ clonotypes crossrecognizing SARS-CoV-2 and common cold coronavirus spike. Pre-pandemic and post-infection samples never came from the same donor. SARS-CoV-2-driven expansion was significantly weaker in crossreactive than monoreactive clones.

The assay was immunoSEQ multiplex PCR, and TCRdb's table has in-frame clones only and misses some. The profile shows about 59,000 clones, 86% of them singletons. The rearrangement joins TRBV6-5 to TRBJ2-7; D unclear. This TCR was recovered from a human donor in good health. Specimen: memory CD4+ T cells from PBMCs. CDR3 nucleotide sequence: TGTGCCAGCAGTTACTCGTACTACAAGACCTACGAGCAGTACTTC. Residues: CASSYSYYKTYEQYF.